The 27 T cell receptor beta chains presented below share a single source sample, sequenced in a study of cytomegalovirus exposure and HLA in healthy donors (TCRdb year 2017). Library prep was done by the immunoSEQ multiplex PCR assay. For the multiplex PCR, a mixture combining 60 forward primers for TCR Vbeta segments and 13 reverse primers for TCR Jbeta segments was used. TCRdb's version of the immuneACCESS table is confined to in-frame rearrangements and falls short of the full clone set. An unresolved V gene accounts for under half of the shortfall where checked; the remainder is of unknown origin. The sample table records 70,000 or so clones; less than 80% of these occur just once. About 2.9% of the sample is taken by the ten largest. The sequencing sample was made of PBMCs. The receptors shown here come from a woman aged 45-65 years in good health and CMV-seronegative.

CDR3 residues: CATSRDLGTAYEQYF. Written as DNA, the CDR3 is TGTGCCACCAGCAGAGATCTCGGCACAGCCTACGAGCAGTACTTC. V is TRBV15 and J is TRBJ2-7; D is undetermined. The CDR3 spans 15 residues. The germline V gene encodes CDR1 LNHNV and CDR2 YYDKDF (reference sequence). Trimming took 0 bases from V and 2 from J, leaving 11 bases between them. Using reference TRBV15 and TRBJ2-7 for the parts outside the CDR3, the full variable domain is DAMVIQNPRYQVTQFGKPVTLSCSQTLNHNVMYWYQQKSSQAPKLLFHYYDKDFNNEADTPDNFQSRRPNTSFCFLDIRSPGLGDTAMYLCATSRDLGTAYEQYFGPGTRLTVT.

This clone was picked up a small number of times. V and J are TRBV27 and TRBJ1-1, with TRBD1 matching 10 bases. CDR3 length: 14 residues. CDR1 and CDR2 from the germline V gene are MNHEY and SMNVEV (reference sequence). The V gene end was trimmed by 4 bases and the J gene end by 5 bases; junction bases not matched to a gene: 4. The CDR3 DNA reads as TGTGCCAGCAGTTCGGACAGGGGGTGGACTGAAGCTTTCTTT. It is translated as CASSSDRGWTEAFF.

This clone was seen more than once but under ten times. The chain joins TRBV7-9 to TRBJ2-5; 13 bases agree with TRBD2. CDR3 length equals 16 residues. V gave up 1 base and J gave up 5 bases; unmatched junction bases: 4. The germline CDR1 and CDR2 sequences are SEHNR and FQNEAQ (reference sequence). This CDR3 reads CASSLGGLAGLETQYF. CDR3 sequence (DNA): TGTGCCAGCAGCTTAGGGGGACTAGCGGGACTTGAGACCCAGTACTTC. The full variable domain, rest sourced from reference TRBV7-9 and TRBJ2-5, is DTGVSQNPRHKITKRGQNVTFRCDPISEHNRLYWYRQTLGQGPEFLTYFQNEAQLEKSRLLSDRFSAERPKGSFSTLEIQRTEQGDSAMYLCASSLGGLAGLETQYFGPGTRLLVL.

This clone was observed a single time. CDR3 residues: CASSLGLALDTQYF. As DNA, the CDR3 is TGTGCCAGCAGCTTGGGACTAGCATTGGATACGCAGTATTTT. The J gene is TRBJ2-3, the V gene TRBV5-4; 7 bases align to TRBD2. V lost 0 bases to trimming and J lost 6 bases; unmatched junction nucleotides: 4. The CDR3 sequence is 14 residues long. Per the germline V gene, CDR1 is SGHNT and CDR2 is YYREEE (reference sequence).

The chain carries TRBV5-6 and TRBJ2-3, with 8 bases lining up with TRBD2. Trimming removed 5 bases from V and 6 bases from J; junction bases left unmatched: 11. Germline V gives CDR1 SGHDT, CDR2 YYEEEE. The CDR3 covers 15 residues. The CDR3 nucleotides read TGTGCCAGCAGGTTATGGGGCGGGAGGTCGGATACGCAGTATTTT. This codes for CASRLWGGRSDTQYF.

The CDR3 DNA reads TGTGCCAGCAGCTTTAGGACAGGGGGCAACGAGCAGTACTTC. The encoded protein is CASSFRTGGNEQYF. The V call is TRBV7-2, the J call TRBJ2-7; 11 positions match TRBD1. The length of the CDR3 is 14 residues. Germline V gene sequence: CDR1 SGHTA, CDR2 FQGNSA. V trimming: 3 bases; J trimming: 5 bases; junction bases outside the gene matches: 3.

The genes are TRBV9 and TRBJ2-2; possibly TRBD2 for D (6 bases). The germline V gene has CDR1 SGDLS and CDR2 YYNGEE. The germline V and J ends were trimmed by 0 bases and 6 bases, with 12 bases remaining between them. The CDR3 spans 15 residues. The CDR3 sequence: CASSVAGAGPGELFF. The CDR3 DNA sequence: TGTGCCAGCAGCGTAGCTGGGGCGGGGCCCGGGGAGCTGTTTTTT. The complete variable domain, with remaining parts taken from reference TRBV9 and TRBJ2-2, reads DSGVTQTPKHLITATGQRVTLRCSPRSGDLSVYWYQQSLDQGLQFLIQYYNGEERAKGNILERFSAQQFPDLHSELNLSSLELGDSALYFCASSVAGAGPGELFFGEGSRLTVL.

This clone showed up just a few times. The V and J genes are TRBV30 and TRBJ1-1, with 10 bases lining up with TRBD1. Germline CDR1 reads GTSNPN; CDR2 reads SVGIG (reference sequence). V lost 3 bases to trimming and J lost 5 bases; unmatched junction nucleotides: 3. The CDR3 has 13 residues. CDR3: CAWRWTGGTEAFF. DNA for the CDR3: TGTGCCTGGAGGTGGACAGGGGGAACTGAAGCTTTCTTT.

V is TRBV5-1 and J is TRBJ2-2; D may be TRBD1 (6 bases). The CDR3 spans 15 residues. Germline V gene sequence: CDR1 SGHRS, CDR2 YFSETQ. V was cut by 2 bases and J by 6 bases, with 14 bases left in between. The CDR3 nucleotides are TGCGCCAGCAGCTTAGGACAGACCATGGCCGGGGAGCTGTTTTTT. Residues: CASSLGQTMAGELFF.

The CDR3 DNA follows: TGTGCCAGCAGCAGGAACGCCTGGGGCTACACCTTC. Its translation is CASSRNAWGYTF. The genes are TRBV28 and TRBJ1-2; D is uncertain. The V end lost 6 bases, the J end lost 8 bases, and 13 bases lay between the germline ends. This CDR3 has 12 residues. Germline loops: CDR1 MDHEN, CDR2 SYDVKM.

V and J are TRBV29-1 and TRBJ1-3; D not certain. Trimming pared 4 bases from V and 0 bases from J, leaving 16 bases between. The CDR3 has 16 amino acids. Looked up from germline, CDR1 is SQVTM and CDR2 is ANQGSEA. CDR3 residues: CSVVPRIQPSGNTIYF. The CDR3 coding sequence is TGCAGCGTTGTGCCGAGAATTCAACCCTCTGGAAACACCATATATTTT.

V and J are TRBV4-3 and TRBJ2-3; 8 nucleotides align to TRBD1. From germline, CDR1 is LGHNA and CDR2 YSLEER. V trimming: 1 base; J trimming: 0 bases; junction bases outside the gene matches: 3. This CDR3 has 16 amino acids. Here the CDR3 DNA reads TGCGCCAGCAGCCAAGGACAGGGGACTAGCACAGATACGCAGTATTTT. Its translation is CASSQGQGTSTDTQYF.

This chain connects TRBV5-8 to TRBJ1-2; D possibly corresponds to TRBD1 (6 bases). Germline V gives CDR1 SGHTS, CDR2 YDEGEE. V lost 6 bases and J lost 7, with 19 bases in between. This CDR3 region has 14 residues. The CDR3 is CASTGTSWGSGYTF. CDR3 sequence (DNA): TGTGCCAGCACAGGGACAAGTTGGGGATCTGGCTACACCTTC.

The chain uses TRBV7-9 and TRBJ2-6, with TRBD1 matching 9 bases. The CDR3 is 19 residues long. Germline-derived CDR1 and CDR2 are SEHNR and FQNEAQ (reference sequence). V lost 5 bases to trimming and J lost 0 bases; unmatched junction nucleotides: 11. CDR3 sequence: CASSTRPGQGYSGANVLTF. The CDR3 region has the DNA TGTGCCAGCAGCACCCGACCGGGACAGGGCTACTCTGGGGCCAACGTCCTGACTTTC. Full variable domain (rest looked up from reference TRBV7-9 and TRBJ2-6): DTGVSQNPRHKITKRGQNVTFRCDPISEHNRLYWYRQTLGQGPEFLTYFQNEAQLEKSRLLSDRFSAERPKGSFSTLEIQRTEQGDSAMYLCASSTRPGQGYSGANVLTFGAGSRLTVL.

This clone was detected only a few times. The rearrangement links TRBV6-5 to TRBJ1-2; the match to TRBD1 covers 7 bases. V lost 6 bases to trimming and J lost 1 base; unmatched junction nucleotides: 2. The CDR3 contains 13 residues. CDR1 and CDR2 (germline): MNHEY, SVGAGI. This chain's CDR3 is CASSRDSNYGYTF. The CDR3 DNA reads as TGTGCCAGCAGCCGGGACAGTAACTATGGCTACACCTTC.

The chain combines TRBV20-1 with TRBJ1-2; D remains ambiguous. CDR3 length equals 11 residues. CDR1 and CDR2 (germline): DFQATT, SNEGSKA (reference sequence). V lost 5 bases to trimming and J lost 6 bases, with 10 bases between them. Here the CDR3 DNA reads TGCAGTGCTCTCGGTCGGGATGGCTACACCTTC. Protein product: CSALGRDGYTF.

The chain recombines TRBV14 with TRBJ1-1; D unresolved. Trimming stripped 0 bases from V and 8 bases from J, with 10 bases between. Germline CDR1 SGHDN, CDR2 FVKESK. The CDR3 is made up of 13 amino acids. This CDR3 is CASSQDNSEEAFF. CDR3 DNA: TGTGCCAGCAGCCAAGACAATTCAGAAGAAGCTTTCTTT.

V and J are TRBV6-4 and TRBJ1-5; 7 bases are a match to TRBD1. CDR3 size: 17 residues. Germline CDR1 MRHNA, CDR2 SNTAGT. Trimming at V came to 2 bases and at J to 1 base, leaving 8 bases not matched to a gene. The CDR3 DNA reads TGTGCCAGCAGTGACCGTATCGACAGGGCGAGCAATCAGCCCCAGCATTTT. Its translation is CASSDRIDRASNQPQHF.

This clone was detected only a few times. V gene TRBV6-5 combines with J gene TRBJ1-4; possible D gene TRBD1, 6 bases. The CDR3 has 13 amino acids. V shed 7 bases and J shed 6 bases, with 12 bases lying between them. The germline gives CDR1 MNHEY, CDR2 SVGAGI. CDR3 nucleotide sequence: TGTGCCAGCACCGACAGGAATTATGAAAAACTGTTTTTT. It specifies CASTDRNYEKLFF.

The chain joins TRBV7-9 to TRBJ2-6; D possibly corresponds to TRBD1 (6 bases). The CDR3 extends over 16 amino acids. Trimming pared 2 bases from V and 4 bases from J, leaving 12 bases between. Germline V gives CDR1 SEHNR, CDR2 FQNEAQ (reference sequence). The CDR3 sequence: CASSLIDGTGANVLTF. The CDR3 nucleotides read TGTGCCAGCAGCTTAATAGACGGGACAGGGGCCAACGTCCTGACTTTC.

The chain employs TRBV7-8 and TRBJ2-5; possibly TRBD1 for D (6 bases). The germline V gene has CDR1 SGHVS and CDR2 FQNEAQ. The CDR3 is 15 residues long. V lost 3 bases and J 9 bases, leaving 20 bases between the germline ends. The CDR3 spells CASSFNRAGSGPQYF. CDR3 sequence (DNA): TGTGCCAGCAGCTTTAACAGGGCTGGGAGCGGTCCCCAGTACTTC.

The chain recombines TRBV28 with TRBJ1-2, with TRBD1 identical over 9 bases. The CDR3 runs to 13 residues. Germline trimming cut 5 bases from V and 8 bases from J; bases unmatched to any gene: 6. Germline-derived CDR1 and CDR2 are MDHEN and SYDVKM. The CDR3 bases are TGTGCCAGCAGTCCCGGGACAGGGCCGGGCTACACCTTC. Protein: CASSPGTGPGYTF.

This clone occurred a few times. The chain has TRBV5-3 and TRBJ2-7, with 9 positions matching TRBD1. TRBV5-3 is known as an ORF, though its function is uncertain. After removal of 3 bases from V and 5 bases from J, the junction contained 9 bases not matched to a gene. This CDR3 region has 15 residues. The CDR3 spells CARSYEQGALDEQYF. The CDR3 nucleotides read TGTGCCAGAAGCTATGAACAGGGGGCTTTGGACGAGCAGTACTTC.

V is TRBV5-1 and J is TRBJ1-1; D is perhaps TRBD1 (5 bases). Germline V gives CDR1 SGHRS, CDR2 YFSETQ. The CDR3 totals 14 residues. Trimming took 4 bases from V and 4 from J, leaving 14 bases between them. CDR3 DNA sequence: TGCGCCAGCAGCCCAGGGTTGATAGGCACTGAAGCTTTCTTT. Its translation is CASSPGLIGTEAFF. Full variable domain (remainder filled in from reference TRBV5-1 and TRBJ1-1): KAGVTQTPRYLIKTRGQQVTLSCSPISGHRSVSWYQQTPGQGLQFLFEYFSETQRNKGNFPGRFSGRQFSNSRSEMNVSTLELGDSALYLCASSPGLIGTEAFFGQGTRLTVV.

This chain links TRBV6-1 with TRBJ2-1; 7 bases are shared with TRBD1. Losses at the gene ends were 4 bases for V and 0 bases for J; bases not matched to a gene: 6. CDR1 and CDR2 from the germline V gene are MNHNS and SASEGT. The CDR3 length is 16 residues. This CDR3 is CASSGRTGSSYNEQFF. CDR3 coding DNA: TGTGCCAGCAGTGGAAGGACAGGCAGCTCCTACAATGAGCAGTTCTTC.

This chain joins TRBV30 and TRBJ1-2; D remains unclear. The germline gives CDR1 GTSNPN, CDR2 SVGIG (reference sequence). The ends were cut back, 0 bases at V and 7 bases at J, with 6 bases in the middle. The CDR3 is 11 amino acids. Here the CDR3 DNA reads TGTGCCTGGAGTGTACGGGGTGGCTACACCTTC. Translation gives CAWSVRGGYTF.

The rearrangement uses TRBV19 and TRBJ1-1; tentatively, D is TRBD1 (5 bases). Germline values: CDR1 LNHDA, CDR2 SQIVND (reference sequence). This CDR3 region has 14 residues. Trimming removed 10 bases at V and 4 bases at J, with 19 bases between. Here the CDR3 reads CATDSNGGGTEAFF. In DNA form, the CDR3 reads TGTGCCACCGACTCGAACGGGGGAGGCACTGAAGCTTTCTTT.